Below, 30 T cell receptor beta chains from the same sample are listed, as sequenced in a study of CD8+CD57+ T cells in acquired aplastic anemia. Those patients picked for sequencing had displayed CD8+CD57+ cell expansion on flow cytometry. Both TCR beta VDJ combination and CDR3 sequence profiling were carried out. Genomic DNA was the template for this profiling. TCRdb re-analysed the reads in MiXCR, keeping a single row per CDR3 protein. The table includes around 250,000 distinct CDR3 sequences, 70% to 85% detected once. The sample was sorted CD4+, CD8+, or CD8+CD57+ T cells (not recorded which) from PBMCs. The receptors stem from a human donor with aplastic anemia.

The table lists this clonotype with many counts. The chain recombines TRBV7-6 with TRBJ1-2; the D is unclear. With 6 bases removed from V and 5 bases from J, the gap between germline ends came to 19 bases. This CDR3 has 15 residues. CDR1 SGHVS and CDR2 FNYEAQ come from the germline V gene. This CDR3 reads CASSHDSGGAYGYTF. Written as DNA, the CDR3 is TGTGCCAGCAGTCACGACTCAGGTGGAGCTTATGGCTACACCTTC.

This clonotype has at least ten counts. The gene calls are TRBV4-1 and TRBJ2-7; 7 bases match TRBD1. V trimming: 1 base; J trimming: 1 base; junction bases outside the gene matches: 4. The CDR3 extends over 15 amino acids. Germline V gene sequence: CDR1 MGHRA, CDR2 YSYEKL. In DNA, the CDR3 is TGCGCCAGCAGCCAAGGTCCGGGACAGTCCTACGAGCAGTACTTC. This encodes CASSQGPGQSYEQYF.

As for this clonotype: Mismatch with germline at one junction end may stem from a read error. This chain uses TRBV10-3 with TRBJ2-1; D ambiguous. The CDR3 is 16 residues long. Germline V gives CDR1 ENHRY, CDR2 SYGVKD. CDR3 in amino acids: CAISESSGEQLNEKLF. DNA of the CDR3: TGTGCCATCAGTGAGTCTTCAGGAGAACAACTTAATGAGAAACTCTTC.

This clonotype was seen ten or more times. The rearrangement uses TRBV11-2 and TRBJ2-2; D is tentatively TRBD1 or TRBD2 (6 bases each). Trimming took 4 bases from V and 9 from J, leaving 18 bases between them. The V gene's germline CDR1 is SGHAT and CDR2 FQNNGV. The CDR3 loop spans 15 amino acids. In nucleotides, the CDR3 is TGTGCCAGCAGCTCCCTGGGGGGCGCACAGAGGGAGCTGTTTTTT. This translates into CASSSLGGAQRELFF.

This clonotype was found once. The chain employs TRBV7-6 and TRBJ2-7; perhaps TRBD2 as D (5 bases). Germline assignment: CDR1 SGHVS and CDR2 FNYEAQ. The CDR3 loop spans 13 amino acids. V was trimmed by 5 bases and J by 4 bases, leaving 12 bases between them. The CDR3 DNA reads as TGTGCCAGCAGCCAAGGACGGGGTTACGAGCAGTACGTC. This gives the protein CASSQGRGYEQYV.

Notes on this clonotype: The conserved final phenylalanine or tryptophan is absent from the CDR3, which likely points to a read error. Because the CDR3's place on the DNA is in doubt, the DNA is left out and the CDR3 is given as listed by TCRdb. The chain recombines TRBV7-9 with TRBJ2-5; the D call of TRBD2 is as the table states it, not checked on the DNA. With termini counted, the CDR3 has 12 amino acids. In germline, CDR1 is SEHNR, CDR2 FQNEAQ (reference sequence). The chain's CDR3 is CASSLAGGPDYY.

Regarding this clonotype: Sequence at one end of the junction differs from germline and may be a read error. This chain uses TRBV7-8 with TRBJ2-3; possibly TRBD1 for D (6 bases). The CDR3 loop spans 14 amino acids. Germline V CDR1 and CDR2: SGHVS, FQNEAQ. The CDR3 sequence is CASSFGVTGGQHFF. The CDR3 nucleotides are TGTGCCAGCAGCTTCGGGGTTACGGGTGGACAGCACTTCTTT.

The V call is TRBV7-2, the J call TRBJ2-3, with D tentatively TRBD2 (6 bases). Germline assignment: CDR1 SGHTA and CDR2 FQGNSA. V lost 1 base, J lost 14 bases, and 19 bases lay in between. CDR3 length equals 14 residues. CDR3 region: CASSLEGGPDTAYF. The CDR3 DNA follows: TGTGCCAGCAGCTTAGAGGGAGGTCCCGATACGGCGTATTTT.

Concerning this clonotype: Given the absence of the conserved phenylalanine or tryptophan at the CDR3 end, a read error is likely. Because the CDR3's place on the DNA is in doubt, the DNA is left out and the CDR3 is given as listed by TCRdb. The chain combines TRBV19 with TRBJ2-1; TRBD1, the D gene given by the table, was not confirmed from the DNA. Both ends counted, the CDR3 spans 15 residues. Germline V lookup: CDR1 LNHDA, CDR2 SQIVND (reference sequence). The CDR3 region is CASSIAVGAQPQHFC.

In this sample, this clonotype turned up a few times. V and J are TRBV29-1 and TRBJ1-1; D possibly corresponds to TRBD1 (6 bases). V was shortened by 6 bases and J by 1 base, with 12 bases between the two germline ends. CDR3 length equals 13 residues. Looked up from germline, CDR1 is SQVTM and CDR2 is ANQGSEA. CDR3 nucleotide sequence: TGCAGCGTGGAAATGACAGGGAACACTGAAGCTTTCTTT. Translating gives CSVEMTGNTEAFF.

V is TRBV9 and J is TRBJ1-2, with D maybe TRBD1 (6 bases). The V gene's germline CDR1 is SGDLS and CDR2 YYNGEE. The CDR3 totals 16 residues. Trimming took 0 bases from V and 3 from J, leaving 15 bases between them. The CDR3 region is CASSVDDGGRDYGYTF. CDR3 nucleotide sequence: TGTGCCAGCAGCGTAGACGATGGGGGGCGAGACTATGGCTACACCTTC.

This clonotype occurred a few times. This chain connects TRBV2 to TRBJ2-1, with TRBD2 identical over 9 bases. The germline CDR1 and CDR2 sequences are SNHLY and FYNNEI. V lost 9 bases, J lost 4 bases, and 13 bases stayed unmatched. This CDR3 has 16 amino acids. For the CDR3, the DNA is TGTGCCAGTAGTAGCGGGGGCCCGATGGAATACAATGAGCAGTTCTTC. Translating gives CASSSGGPMEYNEQFF.

For this clonotype: At one end the junction does not follow the germline gene, possibly because of a read error. The chain combines TRBV7-9 with TRBJ2-5, with 7 nucleotides matching TRBD2. The CDR3 extends over 14 amino acids. Germline CDR1 and CDR2: SEHNR and FQNEAQ (reference sequence). CDR3 nucleotides: TGTGCCAGCAGCTTTCAAAGAAGCGGGGAGATCGGAAGATTC. Translating it yields CASSFQRSGEIGRF.

This clonotype turned up a few times. The chain is built from TRBV7-2 and TRBJ2-1; the D gene could be TRBD1 or TRBD2 (6 bases each). V was trimmed by 5 bases and J by 4 bases, leaving 12 bases between them. The CDR3 has 14 residues. Germline values: CDR1 SGHTA, CDR2 FQGNSA. This CDR3 is CASSTGGSYNEQFF. Here the CDR3 DNA reads TGTGCCAGCAGCACCGGGGGCTCATACAATGAGCAGTTCTTC.

The rearrangement joins TRBV19 to TRBJ2-7; 7 bases are shared with TRBD1. Germline V gives CDR1 LNHDA, CDR2 SQIVND (reference sequence). This CDR3 has 16 residues. The CDR3 reads CASSIPGQAYLEELYV. The CDR3 DNA is TGTGCCAGTAGTATACCTGGACAGGCCTACCTGGAGGAGCTGTACGTC.

About this clonotype itself: Because the CDR3 is missing its conserved closing phenylalanine or tryptophan, this is likely a read error. No DNA is shown, since the ends of the CDR3 on it are uncertain; the CDR3 is the one TCRdb lists. The chain is built from TRBV7-2 and TRBJ1-5; the table calls TRBD1, which could not be checked here. Germline-derived CDR1 and CDR2 are SGHTA and FQGNSA. The CDR3 length is 13 residues, termini included. The CDR3 reads CASSLEGGADYRY.

Comments on this clonotype: A read error is likely, as this CDR3 ends without the conserved phenylalanine or tryptophan. Because the CDR3's place on the DNA is in doubt, the DNA is left out and the CDR3 is given as listed by TCRdb. This sequence joins TRBV2 and TRBJ1-1; the table's D call TRBD1 went unverified against the DNA. Looked up from germline, CDR1 is SNHLY and CDR2 is FYNNEI. The CDR3 region is 16 residues in length, termini included. The CDR3 here is CASGDGGTDTQYFGFG.

This clonotype was seen more than once but under ten times. The chain is built from TRBV29-1 and TRBJ1-2, with D unresolved. Germline V gene sequence: CDR1 SQVTM, CDR2 ANQGSEA. The V end lost 0 bases, the J end lost 4 bases, and 15 bases lay between the germline ends. This CDR3 is built from 15 residues. DNA of the CDR3: TGCAGCGTTGAAGATAGGGCCAGAGACCTCTATGGCTACACCTTC. Amino acids: CSVEDRARDLYGYTF. Full variable domain (missing parts from reference TRBV29-1 and TRBJ1-2): SAVISQKPSRDICQRGTSLTIQCQVDSQVTMMFWYRQQPGQSLTLIATANQGSEATYESGFVIDKFPISRPNLTFSTLTVSNMSPEDSSIYLCSVEDRARDLYGYTFGSGTRLTVV.

The CDR3 reads CATSDPRDSTDTQYF. The CDR3 DNA reads as TGTGCCACCAGTGATCCCCGGGACAGCACAGATACGCAGTATTTT. The V call is TRBV24-1, the J call TRBJ2-3, with D possibly called TRBD1 or TRBD2 (5 bases each). The germline gives CDR1 KGHDR, CDR2 SFDVKD. V dropped 3 bases and J dropped 0 bases, with 9 bases sitting between them. This CDR3 is 15 amino acids long.

The J gene is TRBJ1-2, the V gene TRBV7-8; TRBD1 agrees at 7 bases. Germline-derived CDR1 and CDR2 are SGHVS and FQNEAQ. Trimming cost V 4 bases and J 8 bases; bases outside gene matches: 16. There are 16 residues in the CDR3. This CDR3 is CASSSPEGGLTQGYTF. The DNA of the CDR3 is TGTGCCAGCAGCTCACCGGAAGGGGGCTTGACGCAGGGCTACACCTTC. Full variable domain (rest looked up from reference TRBV7-8 and TRBJ1-2): GAGVSQSPRYKVAKRGQDVALRCDPISGHVSLFWYQQALGQGPEFLTYFQNEAQLDKSGLPSDRFFAERPEGSVSTLKIQRTQQEDSAVYLCASSSPEGGLTQGYTFGSGTRLTVV.

This chain links TRBV7-2 with TRBJ2-5; maybe TRBD2 (5 bases). The V gene lost 3 bases and the J gene lost 14 bases, with 25 bases spanning the gap. Germline V gives CDR1 SGHTA, CDR2 FQGNSA. The CDR3 is made up of 15 amino acids. The CDR3 DNA reads as TGTGCCAGCAGCTTGGGCCCAACAACTAGTCAAGACACCTACTTC. It yields the protein CASSLGPTTSQDTYF.

Of note for this clonotype: The conserved final phenylalanine or tryptophan is absent from the CDR3, which likely points to a read error. Because the CDR3's place on the DNA is in doubt, the DNA is left out and the CDR3 is given as listed by TCRdb. V is TRBV2 and J is TRBJ2-1; TRBD1, as called in the table, went unchecked against the DNA. The germline gives CDR1 SNHLY, CDR2 FYNNEI. The CDR3 comprises 16 residues, both ends counted. CDR3 sequence: CASGGGGTNTQYFQFG.

Turning to this clonotype: Since the CDR3 does not end with the conserved phenylalanine or tryptophan, this likely comes from a read error. The DNA is left out, because the CDR3 cannot be placed on it with certainty; the CDR3 is given as TCRdb lists it. The chain is built from TRBV2 and TRBJ2-2; the table's D gene call, TRBD1, was not cross checked with the DNA. Germline-derived CDR1 and CDR2 are SNHLY and FYNNEI. The length of the CDR3 is 15 amino acids, counting both ends. The CDR3: CASSELYSNQPQQFG.

In the case of this clonotype: The junction departs from the called germline gene at one end, perhaps through a read error. The rearrangement joins TRBV7-8 to TRBJ2-1; the match to TRBD2 covers 7 bases. Germline lookup yields CDR1 SGHVS and CDR2 FQNEAQ. There are 14 residues in the CDR3. CDR3 region: CASSLTGGPNTQYF. The CDR3 DNA is TGTGCCAGCAGCTTAACGGGAGGCCCCAATACGCAGTATTTC.

This clonotype was detected once. This CDR3 is missing its conserved last phenylalanine or tryptophan, likely due to a read error. The DNA is left out, because the CDR3 cannot be placed on it with certainty; the CDR3 is given as TCRdb lists it. The gene calls are TRBV7-9 and TRBJ2-1. CDR1 is SEHNR, CDR2 FQNEAQ, per germline (reference sequence). From its first to its last residue, the CDR3 has 9 amino acids. CDR3 region: CASSRLELS.

This chain uses TRBV7-8 with TRBJ2-6; tentative D call: TRBD2 (6 bases). Germline-derived CDR1 and CDR2 are SGHVS and FQNEAQ. This CDR3 has 19 amino acids. V dropped 5 bases and J dropped 4 bases, with 24 bases sitting between them. The DNA of the CDR3 is TGTGCCAGCAGCCTCCCGGGAGAGGCTGTTAGCCCGGGGGCCAACGTCCTGACTTTC. This translates into CASSLPGEAVSPGANVLTF.

On this clonotype: In this CDR3 the conserved last residue, phenylalanine or tryptophan, is missing, so a read error is likely. The limits of the CDR3 on the DNA are not certain, so only TCRdb's listed CDR3 is given. V gene TRBV7-9 combines with J gene TRBJ2-3; TRBD1, as called in the table, went unchecked against the DNA. The CDR3 has 13 amino acids, counting both end residues. Germline CDR1 and CDR2: SEHNR and FQNEAQ (reference sequence). CDR3: CACGDGATHTTYY.

The V gene is TRBV9, the J gene TRBJ2-3, with 8 bases that match TRBD2. Per the germline V gene, CDR1 is SGDLS and CDR2 is YYNGEE. The CDR3 sequence is 14 residues long. V dropped 4 bases and J dropped 15; count of bases not matched to a gene: 16. The CDR3 is CASSLAGCRDNVYF. The CDR3 region has the DNA TGTGCCAGCAGCTTAGCGGGATGTCGGGATAACGTCTATTTT.

Points on this clonotype: A read error may account for a junction end that differs from germline. The chain carries TRBV2 and TRBJ1-2; D ambiguous. The CDR3 contains 13 residues. CDR1 is SNHLY, CDR2 FYNNEI, per germline. This CDR3 reads CASGEGRAGGYSF. DNA for the CDR3: TGTGCCAGCGGGGAAGGCCGCGCAGGTGGGTACTCCTTC.

As concerns this clonotype: Because it lacks the conserved phenylalanine or tryptophan at the end, this CDR3 is likely a read error. The chain carries TRBV7-2 and TRBJ2-3, with D perhaps matching TRBD2 (5 bases). The V gene lost 3 bases and the J gene lost 9 bases, with 13 bases spanning the gap. The CDR3 is made up of 13 amino acids. From germline, CDR1 is SGHTA and CDR2 FQGNSA. Written as DNA, the CDR3 is TGTGCCAGCAGCTTTCAAAGAAGAGGGACGCAGTATGAG. Its translation is CASSFQRRGTQYE.